The entry that follows covers one T cell receptor (beta chain) sequence. The sample belongs to a study of blood T cells in healthy people across ages. CDR3 length: 16 residues. J gave up 3 bases and V 3 bases, and 6 bases lay outside the gene matches. Per the germline V gene, CDR1 is SGDLS and CDR2 is YYNGEE. For the second PCR, which ran for about 6 to 11 cycles, a sample-barcoded 5' primer and a J-beta primer mix were used. TCRdb passed the 5' RACE reads through MiXCR, listing each CDR3 protein once. The sample holds just under 550,000 distinct CDR3 sequences, 24% seen once. The data were also submitted as part of a second study, on T cells of mothers and their children.

The chain is built from TRBV9 and TRBJ2-1; 10 bases align to TRBD2. Specimen: blood. The TCR originated in a boy younger than 18 in good health. In nucleotides, the CDR3 is TGTGCCAGCAGCGCGCATAGCGGGGGGTTCTACAATGAGCAGTTCTTC. Protein sequence: CASSAHSGGFYNEQFF.